This TCR beta chain came from a study of blood T cell repertoires in COVID-19. Study context: Sites across the United States, Italy and Spain contributed samples from acute and convalescent COVID-19. T cells, B-cell-depleted T cells, or PBMCs supplied cDNA or gDNA.

Original handling: Estimates of nucleated cell counts were drawn from the amplification of reference gene primers. Clones were read by immunoSEQ multiplex PCR, and TCRdb kept only the in-frame ones, dropping some. V and J calls and clone size are given by that table; D and trimming were obtained from the DNA. In the table there are about 270,000 clones, around nine tenths of which are singletons. Germline V gives CDR1 SEHNR, CDR2 FQNEAQ (reference sequence). The length of the CDR3 is 10 residues. V was clipped by 4 bases and J by 11 bases, with 8 bases between them. Specimen: peripheral blood. The sequence was obtained from a man between 45 and 60 years old with acute or convalescent COVID-19. The gene calls are TRBV7-9 and TRBJ1-1; D is ambiguous. CDR3 sequence (DNA): TGTGCCAGCAGCTCTAGGAGTGCTTTCTTT. It yields the protein CASSSRSAFF.